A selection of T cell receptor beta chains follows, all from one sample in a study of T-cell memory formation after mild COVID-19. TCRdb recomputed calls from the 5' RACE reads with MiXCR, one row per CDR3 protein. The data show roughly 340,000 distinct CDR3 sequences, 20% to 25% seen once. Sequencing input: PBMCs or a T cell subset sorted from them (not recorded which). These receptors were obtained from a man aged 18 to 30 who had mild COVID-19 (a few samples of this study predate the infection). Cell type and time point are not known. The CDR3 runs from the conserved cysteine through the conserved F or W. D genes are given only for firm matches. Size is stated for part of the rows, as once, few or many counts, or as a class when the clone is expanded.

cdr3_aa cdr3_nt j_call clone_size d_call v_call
CASSQEAVQTLNTGELFF TGCGCCAGCAGCCAAGAGGCGGTGCAGACCCTGAACACCGGGGAGCTGTTTTTT TRBJ2-2 few . TRBV4-3
CASRVLNTDTQYF TGCGCCAGCAGGGTGCTCAACACAGATACGCAGTATTTT TRBJ2-3 many . TRBV10-2
CATSRDGRPTDTQYF TGTGCCACCAGCAGAGATGGACGCCCCACAGATACGCAGTATTTT TRBJ2-3 medium-sized . TRBV15
CASSSRTGSTNEKLFF TGTGCCAGCAGCTCTAGGACAGGGTCAACTAATGAAAAACTGTTTTTT TRBJ1-4 . TRBD1 TRBV7-9
CASSQVGAGYEQYF TGTGCCAGCAGCCAAGTGGGGGCCGGCTACGAGCAGTACTTC TRBJ2-7 . . TRBV4-2
CSAVTGPGNTIYF TGCAGCGCCGTGACAGGGCCCGGAAACACCATATATTTT TRBJ1-3 . TRBD1 TRBV29-1
CASSVGRGISGANVLTF TGTGCCAGTAGTGTGGGACGGGGAATCTCTGGGGCCAACGTCCTGACTTTC TRBJ2-6 . . TRBV19
CASSLGARGPDTQYF TGTGCCAGCAGCTTAGGGGCCAGGGGCCCAGATACGCAGTATTTT TRBJ2-3 many . TRBV11-2
CSARDPLGLDSPLHF TGCAGTGCTAGAGATCCCTTAGGTTTGGATTCACCCCTCCACTTT TRBJ1-6 . . TRBV20-1
CASSPGRPWDEQFF TGCGCCAGCAGCCCGGGACGCCCTTGGGATGAGCAGTTCTTC TRBJ2-1 . . TRBV5-1
CASNRDSTYNEQFF TGTGCCAGCAACCGGGACTCCACCTACAATGAGCAGTTCTTC TRBJ2-1 . . TRBV6-2/TRBV6-3
CASSPRARGNTDTQYF TGTGCCAGCAGCCCGAGGGCTAGGGGGAACACAGATACGCAGTATTTT TRBJ2-3 . . TRBV7-8
CASSLVGQGKHEQYF TGCGCCAGCAGCTTGGTCGGACAGGGGAAGCACGAGCAGTACTTC TRBJ2-7 few TRBD1 TRBV5-1
CASRPGRSGANVLTF TGTGCCAGCAGACCGGGACGCTCTGGGGCCAACGTCCTGACTTTC TRBJ2-6 . . TRBV6-1
CASSPGDRGTEAFF TGTGCCAGCAGCCCCGGGGACAGGGGCACTGAAGCTTTCTTT TRBJ1-1 few TRBD1 TRBV7-9
CASRSGSPYGYTF TGTGCCAGCAGATCCGGGTCCCCCTATGGCTACACCTTC TRBJ1-2 few . TRBV6-5
CSARVPGRSYNEQFF TGCAGTGCTAGAGTCCCCGGACGGTCCTACAATGAGCAGTTCTTC TRBJ2-1 . . TRBV20-1
CASGGASTDTQYF TGTGCCAGCGGGGGGGCCAGCACAGATACGCAGTATTTT TRBJ2-3 few . TRBV7-2
CASSPRPGNNQPQHF TGTGCCAGCAGCCCCCGTCCGGGGAACAATCAGCCCCAGCATTTT TRBJ1-5 few . TRBV5-6
CASNLRGGANTEAFF TGCGCCAGCAATCTAAGGGGGGGGGCGAACACTGAAGCTTTCTTT TRBJ1-1 . . TRBV5-1